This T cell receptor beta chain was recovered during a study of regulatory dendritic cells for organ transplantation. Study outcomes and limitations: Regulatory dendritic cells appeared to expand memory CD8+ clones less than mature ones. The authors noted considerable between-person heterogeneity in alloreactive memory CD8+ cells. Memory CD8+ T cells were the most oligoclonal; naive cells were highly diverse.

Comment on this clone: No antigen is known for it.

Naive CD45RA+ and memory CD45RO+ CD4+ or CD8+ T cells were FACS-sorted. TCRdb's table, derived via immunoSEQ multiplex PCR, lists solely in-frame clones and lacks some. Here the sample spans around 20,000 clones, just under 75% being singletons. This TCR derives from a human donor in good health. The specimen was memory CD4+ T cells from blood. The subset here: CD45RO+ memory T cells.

The CDR3 DNA reads TGTGCCATCAGCTACCTCCAGCGGACTGAAGCTTTCTTT. This encodes CAISYLQRTEAFF. The chain recombines TRBV10-3 with TRBJ1-1, with unresolved D. Trimming took 6 bases from V and 5 from J, leaving 13 bases between them. Germline CDR1 is ENHRY and CDR2 is SYGVKD. The CDR3 sequence is 13 residues long.